This note documents a single TCR beta chain sequence. The antigen remains unidentified. This sample is drawn from a study of yellow fever vaccine responses in identical twins. Broader study findings: Twins reportedly had a vaccine T cell response that seemed partly convergent, partly personalized.

In TCRdb, the RT-PCR reads were re-called with MiXCR into one record per CDR3 protein. The sample comprises approximately 670 distinct CDR3 sequences, approximately 85% of which are singletons, and 7% to 8% rests with the top ten. V was cut by 0 bases and J by 9 bases, with 6 bases left in between. The CDR3 contains 12 residues. CDR1 is LGHNT and CDR2 is FRNRAP in the germline V gene. This clonotype was sampled from a woman under 30 who received the yellow fever vaccine. The chain links TRBV12-5 to TRBJ2-4; D gene unclear. The sequences come from T cells from blood (PBMCs), unsorted or a sorted subset (not recorded which), collected before or after yellow fever vaccination (not recorded which). The CDR3 nucleotides are TGTGCTAGTGGTTTGGTACCAGGCATTCAGTACTTC. Its protein is CASGLVPGIQYF.